The source of this T cell receptor beta chain is a study of neurological immune-mediated disorders. Study-level points and caveats: The highest TCR clonal expansion occurred in HTLV-1-associated myelopathy; multiple sclerosis fell below healthy controls. The study found no CDR3 amino acid sequences shared by expanded clones across subjects, suggesting private repertoires in all groups.

Germline CDR1 reads ENHRY; CDR2 reads SYGVKD. The CDR3 runs 13 residues. Deletions cut 10 bases from V and 4 bases from J, with 14 bases between. This clonotype was counted ten times or more. What it recognizes is unknown. The team produced cDNA through 5'RACE using 10-nucleotide random UMIs. Over 200 million TCR-beta sequences from 15-18 subjects came out of each sequencing run. TCRdb used MiXCR to reprocess the 5' RACE reads, holding one entry per CDR3 protein. The table records about 76,000 distinct CDR3 sequences, about a sixth of them present only once. The sequence was collected from a woman in her 40s in good health. Material for sequencing was PBMCs. V and J are TRBV10-3 and TRBJ2-1; D is unclear. CDR3 sequence (DNA): TGTGCCACTTTGCGTGAGGTTTACAATGAGCAGTTCTTC. Residues: CATLREVYNEQFF.